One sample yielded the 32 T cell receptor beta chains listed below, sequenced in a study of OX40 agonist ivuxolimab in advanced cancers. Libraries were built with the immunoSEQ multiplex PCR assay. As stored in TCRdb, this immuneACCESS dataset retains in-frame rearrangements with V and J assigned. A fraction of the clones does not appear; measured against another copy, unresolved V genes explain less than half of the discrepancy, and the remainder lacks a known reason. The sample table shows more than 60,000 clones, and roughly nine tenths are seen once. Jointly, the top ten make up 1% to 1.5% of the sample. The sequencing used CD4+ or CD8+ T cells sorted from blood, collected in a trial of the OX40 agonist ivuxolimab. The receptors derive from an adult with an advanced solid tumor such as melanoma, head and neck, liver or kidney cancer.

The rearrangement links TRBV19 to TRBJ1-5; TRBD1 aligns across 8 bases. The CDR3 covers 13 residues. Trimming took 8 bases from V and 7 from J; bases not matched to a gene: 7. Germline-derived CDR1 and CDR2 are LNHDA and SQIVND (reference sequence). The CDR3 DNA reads TGTGCCAGTGGACAGGGTATTGAGCAGCCCCAGCATTTT. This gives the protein CASGQGIEQPQHF.

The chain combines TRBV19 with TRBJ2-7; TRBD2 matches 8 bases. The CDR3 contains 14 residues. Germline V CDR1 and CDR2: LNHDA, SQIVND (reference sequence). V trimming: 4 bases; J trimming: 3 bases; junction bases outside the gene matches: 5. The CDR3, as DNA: TGTGCCAGTAGTAGAGCGGGGGTCAACTACGAGCAGTACTTC. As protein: CASSRAGVNYEQYF.

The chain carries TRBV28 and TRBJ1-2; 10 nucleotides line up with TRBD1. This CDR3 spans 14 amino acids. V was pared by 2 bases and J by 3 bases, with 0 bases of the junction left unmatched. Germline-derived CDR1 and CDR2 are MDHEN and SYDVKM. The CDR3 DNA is TGTGCCAGCAGTTTAGGGACAGGGGACTATGGCTACACCTTC. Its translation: CASSLGTGDYGYTF.

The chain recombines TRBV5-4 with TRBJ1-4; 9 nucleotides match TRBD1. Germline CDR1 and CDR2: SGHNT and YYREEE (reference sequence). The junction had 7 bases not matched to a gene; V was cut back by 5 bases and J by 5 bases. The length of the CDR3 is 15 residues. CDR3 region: CASSSAGTGNEKLFF. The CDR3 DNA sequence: TGTGCCAGCAGTTCGGCTGGGACAGGGAATGAAAAACTGTTTTTT.

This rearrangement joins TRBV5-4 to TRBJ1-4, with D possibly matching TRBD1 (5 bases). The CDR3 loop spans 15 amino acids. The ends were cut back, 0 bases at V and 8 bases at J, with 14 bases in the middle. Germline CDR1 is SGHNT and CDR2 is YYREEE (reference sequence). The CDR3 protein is CASSLAGASNEKLFF. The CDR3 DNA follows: TGTGCCAGCAGCTTGGCCGGGGCTTCGAACGAAAAACTGTTTTTT.

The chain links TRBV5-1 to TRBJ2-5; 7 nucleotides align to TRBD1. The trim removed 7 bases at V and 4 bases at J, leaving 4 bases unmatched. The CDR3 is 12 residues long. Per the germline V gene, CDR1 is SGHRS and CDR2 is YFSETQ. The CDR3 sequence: CASGRTGETQYF. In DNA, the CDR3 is TGCGCCAGCGGACGGACAGGAGAGACCCAGTACTTC. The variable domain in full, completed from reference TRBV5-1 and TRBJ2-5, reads KAGVTQTPRYLIKTRGQQVTLSCSPISGHRSVSWYQQTPGQGLQFLFEYFSETQRNKGNFPGRFSGRQFSNSRSEMNVSTLELGDSALYLCASGRTGETQYFGPGTRLLVL.

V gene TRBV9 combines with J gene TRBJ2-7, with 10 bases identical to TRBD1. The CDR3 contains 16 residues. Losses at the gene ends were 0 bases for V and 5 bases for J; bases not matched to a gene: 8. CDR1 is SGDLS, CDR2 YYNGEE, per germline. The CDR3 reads CASSVAPTGGMNEQYF. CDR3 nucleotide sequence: TGTGCCAGCAGCGTAGCTCCGACAGGGGGCATGAACGAGCAGTACTTC.

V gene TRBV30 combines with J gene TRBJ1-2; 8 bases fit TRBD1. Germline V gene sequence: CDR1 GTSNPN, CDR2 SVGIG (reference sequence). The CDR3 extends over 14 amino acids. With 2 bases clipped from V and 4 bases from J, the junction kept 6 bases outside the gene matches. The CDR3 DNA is TGTGCCTGGAGTCCCAACAGGGGGATCTATGGCTACACCTTC. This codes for CAWSPNRGIYGYTF. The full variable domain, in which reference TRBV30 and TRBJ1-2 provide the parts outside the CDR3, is SQTIHQWPATLVQPVGSPLSLECTVEGTSNPNLYWYRQAAGRGLQLLFYSVGIGQISSEVPQNLSASRPQDRQFILSSKKLLLSDSGFYLCAWSPNRGIYGYTFGSGTRLTVV.

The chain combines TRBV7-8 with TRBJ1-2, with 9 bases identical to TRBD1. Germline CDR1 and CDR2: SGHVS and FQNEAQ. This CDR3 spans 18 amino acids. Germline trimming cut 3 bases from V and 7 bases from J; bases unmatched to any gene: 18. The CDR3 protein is CASSFVGDREVGNGGYTF. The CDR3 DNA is TGTGCCAGCAGCTTTGTTGGGGACAGGGAAGTAGGTAATGGTGGCTACACCTTC.

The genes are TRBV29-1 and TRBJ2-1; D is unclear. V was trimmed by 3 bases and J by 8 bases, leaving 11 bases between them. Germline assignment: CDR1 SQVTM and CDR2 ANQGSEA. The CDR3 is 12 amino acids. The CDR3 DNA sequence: TGCAGCGTTGAGGCTACAACCGATGAGCAGTTCTTC. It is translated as CSVEATTDEQFF.

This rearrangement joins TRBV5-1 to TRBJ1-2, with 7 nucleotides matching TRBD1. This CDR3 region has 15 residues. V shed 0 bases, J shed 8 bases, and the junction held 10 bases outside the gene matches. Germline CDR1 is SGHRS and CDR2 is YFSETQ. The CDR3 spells CASSLDGQDPAGYTF. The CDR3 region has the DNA TGCGCCAGCAGCTTGGATGGACAGGATCCTGCGGGCTACACCTTC.

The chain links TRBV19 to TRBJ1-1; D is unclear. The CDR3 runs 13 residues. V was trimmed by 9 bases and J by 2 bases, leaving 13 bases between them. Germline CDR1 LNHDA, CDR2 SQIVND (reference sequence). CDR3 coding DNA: TGTGCCAGCCAGAGGCAGAAAAACACTGAAGCTTTCTTT. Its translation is CASQRQKNTEAFF.

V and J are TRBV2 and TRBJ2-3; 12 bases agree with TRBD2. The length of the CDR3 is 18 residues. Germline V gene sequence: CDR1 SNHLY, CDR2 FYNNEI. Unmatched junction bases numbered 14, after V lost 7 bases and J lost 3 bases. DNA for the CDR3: TGTGCCAGCAAAGTGCACTTAGGACTAGCGGGGACGACAGATACGCAGTATTTT. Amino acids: CASKVHLGLAGTTDTQYF.

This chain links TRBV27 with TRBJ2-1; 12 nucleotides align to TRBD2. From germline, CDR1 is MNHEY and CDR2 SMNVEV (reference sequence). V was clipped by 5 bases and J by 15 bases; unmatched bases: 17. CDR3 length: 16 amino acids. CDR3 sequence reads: CASSPSLLAGGSFVFF. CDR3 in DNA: TGTGCCAGCAGTCCTAGCTTACTAGCGGGGGGATCCTTTGTGTTCTTC.

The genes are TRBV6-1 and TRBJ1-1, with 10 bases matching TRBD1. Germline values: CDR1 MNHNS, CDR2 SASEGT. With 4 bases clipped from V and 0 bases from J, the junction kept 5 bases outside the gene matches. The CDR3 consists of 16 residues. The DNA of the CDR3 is TGTGCCAGCAGTGGGGACAGGGGAAGGATGAACACTGAAGCTTTCTTT. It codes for CASSGDRGRMNTEAFF.

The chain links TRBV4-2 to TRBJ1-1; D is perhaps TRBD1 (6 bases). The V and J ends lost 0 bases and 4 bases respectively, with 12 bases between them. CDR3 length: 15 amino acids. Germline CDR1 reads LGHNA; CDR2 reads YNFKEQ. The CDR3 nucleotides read TGTGCCAGCAGCCAAGATCGGAAGGGGGGCACTGAAGCTTTCTTT. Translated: CASSQDRKGGTEAFF.

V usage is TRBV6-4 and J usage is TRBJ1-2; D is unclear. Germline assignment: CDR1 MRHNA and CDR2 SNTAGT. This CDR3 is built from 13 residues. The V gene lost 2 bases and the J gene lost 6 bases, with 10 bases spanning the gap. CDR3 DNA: TGTGCCAGCAGTGACCGGACGTCAAATGGCTACACCTTC. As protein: CASSDRTSNGYTF.

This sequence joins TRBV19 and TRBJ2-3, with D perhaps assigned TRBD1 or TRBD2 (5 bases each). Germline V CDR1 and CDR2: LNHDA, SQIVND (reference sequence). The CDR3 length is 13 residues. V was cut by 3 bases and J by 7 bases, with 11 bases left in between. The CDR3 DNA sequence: TGTGCCAGTAGTATCAGGGAGCTAAATACGCAGTATTTT. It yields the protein CASSIRELNTQYF.

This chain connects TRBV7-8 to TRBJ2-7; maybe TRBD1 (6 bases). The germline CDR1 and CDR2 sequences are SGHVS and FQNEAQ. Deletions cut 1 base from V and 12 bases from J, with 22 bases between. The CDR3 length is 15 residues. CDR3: CASSLGAPGQFEPYF. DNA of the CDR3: TGTGCCAGCAGCTTAGGAGCCCCTGGACAGTTTGAACCGTACTTC. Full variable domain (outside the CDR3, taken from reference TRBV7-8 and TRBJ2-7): GAGVSQSPRYKVAKRGQDVALRCDPISGHVSLFWYQQALGQGPEFLTYFQNEAQLDKSGLPSDRFFAERPEGSVSTLKIQRTQQEDSAVYLCASSLGAPGQFEPYFGPGTRLTVT.

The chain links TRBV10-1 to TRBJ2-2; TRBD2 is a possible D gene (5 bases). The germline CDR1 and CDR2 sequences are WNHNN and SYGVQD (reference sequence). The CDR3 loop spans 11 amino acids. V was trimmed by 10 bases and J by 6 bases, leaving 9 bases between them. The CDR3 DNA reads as TGCGCCACCGGGGAAGCCGGGGAGCTGTTTTTT. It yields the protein CATGEAGELFF.

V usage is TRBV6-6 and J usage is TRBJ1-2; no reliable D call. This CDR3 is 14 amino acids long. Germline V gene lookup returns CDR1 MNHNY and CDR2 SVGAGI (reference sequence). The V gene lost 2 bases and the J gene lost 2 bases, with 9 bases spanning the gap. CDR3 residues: CASSYVAGNYGYTF. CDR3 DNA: TGTGCCAGCAGTTACGTCGCAGGAAACTATGGCTACACCTTC.

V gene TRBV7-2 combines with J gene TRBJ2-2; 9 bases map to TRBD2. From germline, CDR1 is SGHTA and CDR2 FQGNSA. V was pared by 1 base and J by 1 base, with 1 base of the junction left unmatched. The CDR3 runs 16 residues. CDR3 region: CASSLGLAVNTGELFF. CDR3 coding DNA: TGTGCCAGCAGCTTAGGACTAGCGGTGAACACCGGGGAGCTGTTTTTT.

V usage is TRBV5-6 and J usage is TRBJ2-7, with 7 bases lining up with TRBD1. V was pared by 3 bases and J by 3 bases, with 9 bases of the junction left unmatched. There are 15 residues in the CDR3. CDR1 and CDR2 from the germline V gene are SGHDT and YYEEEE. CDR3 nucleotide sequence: TGTGCCAGCAGCTCGCCCATGACAGGGAGCTACGAGCAGTACTTC. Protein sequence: CASSSPMTGSYEQYF.

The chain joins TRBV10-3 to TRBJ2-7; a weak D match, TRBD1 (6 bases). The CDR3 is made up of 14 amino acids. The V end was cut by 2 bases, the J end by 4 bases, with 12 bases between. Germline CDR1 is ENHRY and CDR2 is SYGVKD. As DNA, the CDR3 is TGTGCCATCAGTGAGCATGGCAGGGGATACGAGCAGTACTTC. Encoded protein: CAISEHGRGYEQYF.

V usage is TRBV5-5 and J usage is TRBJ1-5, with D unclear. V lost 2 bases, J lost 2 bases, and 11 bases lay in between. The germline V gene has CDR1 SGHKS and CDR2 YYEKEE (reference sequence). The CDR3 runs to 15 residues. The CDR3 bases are TGTGCCAGCAGCTTCGGTTTGGAGCGCAATCAGCCCCAGCATTTT. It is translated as CASSFGLERNQPQHF.

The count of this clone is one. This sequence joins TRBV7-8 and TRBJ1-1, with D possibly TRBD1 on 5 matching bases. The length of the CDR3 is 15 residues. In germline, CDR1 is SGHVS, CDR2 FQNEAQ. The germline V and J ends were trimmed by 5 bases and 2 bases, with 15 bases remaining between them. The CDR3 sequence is CASSITTARNTEAFF. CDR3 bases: TGTGCCAGCAGCATCACGACAGCCCGAAACACTGAAGCTTTCTTT.

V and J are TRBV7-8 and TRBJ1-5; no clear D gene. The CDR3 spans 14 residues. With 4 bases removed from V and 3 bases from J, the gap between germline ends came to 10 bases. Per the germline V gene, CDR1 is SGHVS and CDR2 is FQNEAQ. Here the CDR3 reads CASSSRAHNQPQHF. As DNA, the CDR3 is TGTGCCAGCAGCTCCCGGGCCCACAATCAGCCCCAGCATTTT.

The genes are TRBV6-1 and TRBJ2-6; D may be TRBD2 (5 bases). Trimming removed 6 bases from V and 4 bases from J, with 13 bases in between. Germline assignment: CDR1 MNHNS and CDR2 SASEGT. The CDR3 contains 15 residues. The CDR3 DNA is TGTGCCAGCAGGACGCGGCGGGCCGGGGCCAACGTCCTGACTTTC. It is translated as CASRTRRAGANVLTF.

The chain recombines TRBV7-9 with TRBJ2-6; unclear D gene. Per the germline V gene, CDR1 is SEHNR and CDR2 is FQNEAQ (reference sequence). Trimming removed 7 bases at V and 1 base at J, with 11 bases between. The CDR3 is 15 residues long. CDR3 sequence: CASTLPSSGANVLTF. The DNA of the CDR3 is TGTGCCAGCACCCTTCCATCATCTGGGGCCAACGTCCTGACTTTC.

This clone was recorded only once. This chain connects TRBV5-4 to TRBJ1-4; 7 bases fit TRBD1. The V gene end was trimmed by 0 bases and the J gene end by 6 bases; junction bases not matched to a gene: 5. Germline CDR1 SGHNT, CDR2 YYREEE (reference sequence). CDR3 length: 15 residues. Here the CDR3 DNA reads TGTGCCAGCAGCTTGGGCGCCGGGACAGATGAAAAACTGTTTTTT. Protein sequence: CASSLGAGTDEKLFF.

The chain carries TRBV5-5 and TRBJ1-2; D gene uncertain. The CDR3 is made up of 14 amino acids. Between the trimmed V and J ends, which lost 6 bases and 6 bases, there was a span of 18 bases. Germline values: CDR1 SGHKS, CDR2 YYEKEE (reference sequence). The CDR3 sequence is CASTLTRVQNGYTF. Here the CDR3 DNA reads TGTGCCAGCACTTTGACTAGGGTCCAAAATGGCTACACCTTC.

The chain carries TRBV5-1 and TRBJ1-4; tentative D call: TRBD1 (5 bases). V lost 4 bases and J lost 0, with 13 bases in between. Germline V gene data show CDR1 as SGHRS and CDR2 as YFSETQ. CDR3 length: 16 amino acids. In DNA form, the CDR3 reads TGCGCCAGCAGCCGAGGGACCTCCACAACTAATGAAAAACTGTTTTTT. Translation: CASSRGTSTTNEKLFF. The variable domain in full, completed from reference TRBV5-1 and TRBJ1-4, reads KAGVTQTPRYLIKTRGQQVTLSCSPISGHRSVSWYQQTPGQGLQFLFEYFSETQRNKGNFPGRFSGRQFSNSRSEMNVSTLELGDSALYLCASSRGTSTTNEKLFFGSGTQLSVL.